This section outlines one TCR beta chain sequence together with its context. The record originates from a study of blood T cell repertoires in COVID-19. Background on the study: The origin of the acute and convalescent COVID-19 samples was the United States, Italy and Spain.

Ages ranged from roughly 18 to 100 years, with residence in 24 US areas. Categorization into cohorts depended on clinical history that participants reported. Before being deemed recovered, Cohort 3 donors had two negative PCRs, clearance, or symptom resolution. The assay was immunoSEQ multiplex PCR, and TCRdb's table has in-frame clones only and misses some. The profile covers 350,000 to 550,000 clones, with approximately 90% appearing a single time and roughly 1.1% taken by the ten largest. The length of the CDR3 is 15 residues. Germline CDR1 and CDR2: LGHDT and YNNKEL (reference sequence). The V and J ends lost 8 bases and 4 bases respectively, with 20 bases between them.

V and J are TRBV3-1 (or the pseudogene TRBV3-2) and TRBJ1-2, with a weak D call TRBD1 (6 bases). Source material: PBMCs or T cells enriched from blood (not recorded which). The TCR was taken from a young man who had recovered from COVID-19. CDR3 coding DNA: TGTGCCAGCGCCCCCCGGGGGGGCACGGGCTATGGCTACACCTTC. Translating it yields CASAPRGGTGYGYTF.